These 24 T cell receptor beta chains were sequenced from one sample in a study of blood T cell repertoires in COVID-19. Sequencing used immunoSEQ multiplex PCR; TCRdb keeps in-frame clones, though not all of them. In the table there are about 160,000 clones, about 80% of which are singletons. Input material: peripheral blood. The receptors stem from an elderly woman with acute or convalescent COVID-19.

The chain couples TRBV5-6 to TRBJ1-2, with D possibly matching TRBD1 (5 bases). The CDR3 runs to 14 residues. Trimming cost V 0 bases and J 4 bases, with 10 bases left between them. Germline V gives CDR1 SGHDT, CDR2 YYEEEE. CDR3 amino acids: CASSLAQGSYGYTF. The CDR3 DNA reads as TGTGCCAGCAGCTTGGCCCAGGGAAGCTATGGCTACACCTTC.

The rearrangement joins TRBV14 to TRBJ1-2, with D perhaps matching TRBD1 (5 bases). CDR1 is SGHDN, CDR2 FVKESK, per germline. The CDR3 has 13 amino acids. V lost 4 bases to trimming and J lost 4 bases, with 10 bases between them. CDR3 sequence: CASSRQGFYGYTF. The CDR3 DNA is TGTGCCAGCAGCCGTCAGGGATTCTATGGCTACACCTTC.

The chain combines TRBV5-5 with TRBJ1-6; tentative D call: TRBD1 (5 bases). The CDR3 is 17 residues long. Germline CDR1 reads SGHKS; CDR2 reads YYEKEE (reference sequence). V was cut by 0 bases and J by 12 bases, with 22 bases left in between. The CDR3 sequence: CASSLVTASRFKEPLHF. DNA of the CDR3: TGTGCCAGCAGCTTGGTGACAGCCAGTCGCTTTAAGGAACCCCTCCACTTT. The full variable domain, completed using reference TRBV5-5 and TRBJ1-6, is DAGVTQSPTHLIKTRGQQVTLRCSPISGHKSVSWYQQVLGQGPQFIFQYYEKEERGRGNFPDRFSARQFPNYSSELNVNALLLGDSALYLCASSLVTASRFKEPLHFGNGTRLTVT.

This clone was observed a single time. This chain joins TRBV15 and TRBJ2-7, with 10 bases aligning to TRBD2. Trimming cost V 9 bases and J 3 bases; bases outside gene matches: 8. In germline, CDR1 is LNHNV, CDR2 YYDKDF (reference sequence). This CDR3 has 14 residues. CDR3 DNA sequence: TGTGCCACGGCACCAGCGGGAGGGAACTACGAGCAGTACTTC. Translated, it gives CATAPAGGNYEQYF. Full variable domain (remainder filled in from reference TRBV15 and TRBJ2-7): DAMVIQNPRYQVTQFGKPVTLSCSQTLNHNVMYWYQQKSSQAPKLLFHYYDKDFNNEADTPDNFQSRRPNTSFCFLDIRSPGLGDTAMYLCATAPAGGNYEQYFGPGTRLTVT.

CDR3 nucleotides: TGTGCCAGTAGTGGACAGGGCTATGGCTACACCTTC. Translated: CASSGQGYGYTF. This chain links TRBV19 with TRBJ1-2; TRBD1 agrees at 8 bases. The CDR3 has 12 residues. The germline V gene encodes CDR1 LNHDA and CDR2 SQIVND (reference sequence). V dropped 5 bases and J dropped 4; count of bases not matched to a gene: 0.

This clone was observed a few times. The chain joins TRBV4-3 to TRBJ2-7, with D uncertain. Trimming cost V 0 bases and J 3 bases, with 6 bases left between them. The CDR3 is 13 residues long. Germline loops: CDR1 LGHNA, CDR2 YSLEER. CDR3 nucleotides: TGCGCCAGCAGCCAAGACACTTACTACGAGCAGTACTTC. Translated: CASSQDTYYEQYF.

In its sample, this clone was seen once. This sequence joins TRBV18 and TRBJ2-1; TRBD1 aligns across 10 bases. In germline, CDR1 is KGHSH, CDR2 LQKENI. J was trimmed by 7 bases and V by 0 bases; bases with no gene match: 3. The CDR3 consists of 15 residues. The chain's CDR3 is CASSPPGQGVNEQFF. CDR3 nucleotide sequence: TGTGCCAGCTCACCACCAGGACAGGGGGTAAATGAGCAGTTCTTC. Supplemented by reference TRBV18 and TRBJ2-1, the full variable domain reads NAGVMQNPRHLVRRRGQEARLRCSPMKGHSHVYWYRQLPEEGLKFMVYLQKENIIDESGMPKERFSAEFPKEGPSILRIQQVVRGDSAAYFCASSPPGQGVNEQFFGPGTRLTVL.

The chain has TRBV4-3 and TRBJ1-2; a weak D match, TRBD1 (5 bases). This CDR3 is built from 15 residues. Trimming stripped 1 base from V and 4 bases from J, with 13 bases between. CDR1 is LGHNA and CDR2 is YSLEER in the germline V gene. The CDR3 loop reads CASSQGGGVSYGYTF. In DNA, the CDR3 is TGCGCCAGCAGCCAAGGGGGAGGGGTGAGCTATGGCTACACCTTC.

This chain connects TRBV11-2 to TRBJ2-7, with 9 nucleotides matching TRBD2. The germline gives CDR1 SGHAT, CDR2 FQNNGV. This CDR3 contains 13 residues. V lost 1 base, J lost 8 bases, and 3 bases stayed unmatched. CDR3 sequence: CASSLVSSGKQYF. In nucleotides, the CDR3 is TGTGCCAGCAGCTTAGTGTCTAGCGGGAAGCAGTACTTC.

Only one count was recorded for this clone. The chain is built from TRBV5-1 and TRBJ2-5; possible D gene TRBD1, 5 bases. The ends were cut back, 1 base at V and 5 bases at J, with 21 bases in the middle. The CDR3 runs to 17 residues. Germline V gene data show CDR1 as SGHRS and CDR2 as YFSETQ. This chain's CDR3 is CASSLRGRYAVGETQYF. The CDR3 bases are TGCGCCAGCAGCTTGAGGGGCAGGTACGCGGTTGGGGAGACCCAGTACTTC.

The chain is built from TRBV5-1 and TRBJ2-7; maybe TRBD1 (6 bases). CDR1 and CDR2 (germline): SGHRS, YFSETQ. The V end lost 2 bases, the J end lost 1 base, and 10 bases lay between the germline ends. CDR3 length: 14 residues. CDR3 DNA: TGCGCCAGCAGCTTCTGGACAGAATCCTACGAGCAGTACTTC. Encoded protein: CASSFWTESYEQYF.

The V and J genes are TRBV27 and TRBJ2-3, with 10 bases lining up with TRBD2. Germline trimming cut 8 bases from V and 9 bases from J; bases unmatched to any gene: 5. Germline V CDR1 and CDR2: MNHEY, SMNVEV (reference sequence). This CDR3 has 12 residues. Here the CDR3 reads CASSSGSKTQYF. Written as DNA, the CDR3 is TGTGCCAGCTCTAGCGGGAGCAAGACGCAGTATTTT.

V usage is TRBV10-3 and J usage is TRBJ2-1, with D maybe TRBD1 (5 bases). CDR1 is ENHRY, CDR2 SYGVKD, per germline. Trimming pared 4 bases from V and 8 bases from J, leaving 15 bases between. This CDR3 region has 14 residues. The CDR3 DNA follows: TGTGCCATCAGTGTACAGGTCATCCCCCATGAGCAGTTCTTC. Protein product: CAISVQVIPHEQFF.

This clone was observed a single time. This chain joins TRBV6-5 and TRBJ2-7, with D possibly being TRBD1 (6 bases). Germline CDR1 and CDR2: MNHEY and SVGAGI. This CDR3 comprises 14 residues. Trimming took off 7 bases at V and 3 bases at J, with 16 bases between the two ends. The CDR3, as DNA: TGTGCCAGCATCTGGACCGGGACACTCTACGAGCAGTACTTC. Translated: CASIWTGTLYEQYF.

The rearrangement joins TRBV20-1 to TRBJ2-3, with 9 positions matching TRBD2. The CDR3 covers 14 residues. V lost 3 bases, J lost 4 bases, and 5 bases stayed unmatched. Germline V gene lookup returns CDR1 DFQATT and CDR2 SNEGSKA (reference sequence). The CDR3 loop reads CSASEAGGADTQYF. As DNA, the CDR3 is TGCAGTGCTAGTGAGGCGGGAGGGGCAGATACGCAGTATTTT.

The chain has TRBV11-2 and TRBJ2-7; 9 nucleotides match TRBD1. Trimming took 6 bases from V and 1 from J; bases not matched to a gene: 4. The CDR3 spans 14 residues. From germline, CDR1 is SGHAT and CDR2 FQNNGV. DNA for the CDR3: TGTGCCAGCAGGCCGGGACAGGGATCCTACGAGCAGTACTTC. Residues: CASRPGQGSYEQYF.

The gene calls are TRBV7-2 and TRBJ2-7; possible D gene TRBD1, 6 bases. Germline V gene lookup returns CDR1 SGHTA and CDR2 FQGNSA. CDR3 size: 14 residues. V was clipped by 5 bases and J by 5 bases, with 16 bases between them. CDR3 DNA: TGTGCCAGCAGCGAGACCAGGGGCAAGAACGAGCAGTACTTC. Translation: CASSETRGKNEQYF.

This chain connects TRBV6-5 to TRBJ2-5; D gene unclear. CDR1 is MNHEY and CDR2 is SVGAGI in the germline V gene. This CDR3 is 14 amino acids long. V was clipped by 6 bases and J by 1 base, with 12 bases between them. The DNA for the CDR3 is TGTGCCAGCAGGACTTCACTTACCCAAGAGACCCAGTACTTC. This sequence encodes CASRTSLTQETQYF.

J is TRBJ1-4 and V is TRBV29-1; no clear D. The CDR3 has 13 residues. The ends were cut back, 5 bases at V and 1 base at J, with 8 bases in the middle. Germline assignment: CDR1 SQVTM and CDR2 ANQGSEA. Here the CDR3 DNA reads TGCAGCGTTAAACAGCAAACTAATGAAAAACTGTTTTTT. Its protein product is CSVKQQTNEKLFF.

CDR3 coding DNA: TGTGCCAGCAGTGAAGGGCTGACAGCTGGAAACACCATATATTTT. This sequence encodes CASSEGLTAGNTIYF. The chain combines TRBV2 with TRBJ1-3; D may be TRBD1 (5 bases). Between the trimmed V and J ends, which lost 1 base and 2 bases, there was a span of 9 bases. The CDR3 covers 15 residues. Germline V lookup: CDR1 SNHLY, CDR2 FYNNEI. Full variable domain (missing parts from reference TRBV2 and TRBJ1-3): EPEVTQTPSHQVTQMGQEVILRCVPISNHLYFYWYRQILGQKVEFLVSFYNNEISEKSEIFDDQFSVERPDGSNFTLKIRSTKLEDSAMYFCASSEGLTAGNTIYFGEGSWLTVV.

There are a few counts of this clone. V gene TRBV7-2 combines with J gene TRBJ2-7; 7 positions match TRBD2. Germline V CDR1 and CDR2: SGHTA, FQGNSA. V shed 5 bases and J 3 bases; nucleotides not matched to a gene: 4. The CDR3 extends over 13 amino acids. This CDR3 is CASSLLAGYEQYF. The CDR3 DNA sequence: TGTGCCAGCAGCCTGTTAGCGGGCTACGAGCAGTACTTC.

The V gene is TRBV19, the J gene TRBJ1-5; D ambiguous. CDR1 and CDR2 from the germline V gene are LNHDA and SQIVND (reference sequence). Trimming pared 3 bases from V and 0 bases from J, leaving 9 bases between. CDR3 size: 15 residues. The CDR3, as DNA: TGTGCCAGTAGTATGAGGCCGTATAGCAATCAGCCCCAGCATTTT. Protein: CASSMRPYSNQPQHF. Looking up the rest from reference TRBV19 and TRBJ1-5 gives the full variable domain: DGGITQSPKYLFRKEGQNVTLSCEQNLNHDAMYWYRQDPGQGLRLIYYSQIVNDFQKGDIAEGYSVSREKKESFPLTVTSAQKNPTAFYLCASSMRPYSNQPQHFGDGTRLSIL.

The rearrangement joins TRBV6-6 to TRBJ2-1; the D gene is possibly TRBD1 (5 bases). From germline, CDR1 is MNHNY and CDR2 SVGAGI (reference sequence). CDR3 length: 13 amino acids. V lost 5 bases and J lost 3, with 8 bases in between. This CDR3 reads CASSPTVYNEQFF. CDR3 nucleotides: TGTGCCAGCAGTCCGACAGTCTACAATGAGCAGTTCTTC.

V is TRBV5-1 and J is TRBJ2-7; 10 bases align to TRBD2. This CDR3 spans 14 amino acids. The germline CDR1 and CDR2 sequences are SGHRS and YFSETQ. The V gene end was trimmed by 3 bases and the J gene end by 5 bases; junction bases not matched to a gene: 5. CDR3 in DNA: TGCGCCAGCAGCTCTGCCGGGACTAGCGACGAGCAGTACTTC. Translated: CASSSAGTSDEQYF.